The T cell receptor (beta chain) described here comes from a study of OX40 agonist ivuxolimab in advanced cancers. About the investigation overall: Ivuxolimab was a fully human IgG2 agonistic monoclonal antibody targeting the costimulatory receptor OX40 (CD134). Patients were allowed to have had prior anti-PD-1, anti-PD-L1 or anti-CTLA-4 therapy, and roughly 40% of the dose-escalation patients had previously received checkpoint inhibitors. A male proportion of nearly 85% and a mean age of approximately 58 years, ranging from 23 to 79, were recorded for the dose-escalation cohort. Intravenous ivuxolimab was administered to patients every 2 weeks at six dose levels: 0.01, 0.1, 0.3, 1.5, 3 and 10 mg/kg. Of the 50 to 55 patients in dose escalation, some 20 had hepatocellular carcinoma, some 15 had melanoma, 9 had renal cell carcinoma and 9 had head and neck cancer. The paper covers the monotherapy dose-escalation part of the phase I ivuxolimab trial, which included N ≈ 50 patients. Three dose-escalation patients achieved partial responses, one with hepatocellular carcinoma and two with cutaneous melanoma. Peripheral TCRbeta sequencing aimed to test whether ivuxolimab altered TCR sequence diversity and caused clonal T-cell expansion. Summary of the overall study and its limitations: The antigen specificity of the clonally expanded peripheral T cells was not determined. After ivuxolimab, CD8+ T cells had more expanded clones than CD4+ T cells on average. At doses of 0.1 to 3.0 mg/kg, clonal expansion of both CD4+ and CD8+ blood T cells was observed from baseline to week 6. Low levels of normalized T-cell clonal expansion were also seen in some nonresponding patients. In the 0.1-3.0 mg/kg groups, partial responders had among the lowest normalized peripheral clonal expansion, particularly in CD8+ T cells.

For sequencing of the TCRbeta CDR3 region, genomic DNA was extracted from the sorted cells. The immunoSEQ Assay was used for sequencing of TCRbeta CDR3 regions. The clones in this table, taken by TCRdb from immuneACCESS, are in-frame only. Not every clone is retained; where verified, under half of the shortfall comes from an unresolved V gene, and the cause of the rest is unknown. This sample lists tens of thousands of clones; 85% were detected once. The ten largest clones add up to around 2.7% of the sample. With regard to this clone: The target of this receptor is not known. No base-level quality is on record; no much larger clone is a single base apart.

Counted from cysteine to phenylalanine, this CDR3 has 14 amino acids. Solely the CDR3 DNA is kept, with 42 bases framed from the first base. The germline V gene provides CDR1 ENHRY and CDR2 SYGVKD. Unmatched junction bases come to 4, with V trimmed by 7 bases and J by 2 bases. The trial excluded patients who had a history of autoimmune disease or who were on systemic immunosuppression. In every dose cohort, peripheral blood was drawn for TCR sequencing at baseline, cycle 4 day 1, and cycle 7 day 1. The samples were drawn from a first-in-human, open-label, multicenter phase I dose-escalation trial of ivuxolimab. Adults with locally advanced or metastatic melanoma, renal cell, hepatocellular, or head and neck squamous cell carcinoma were enrolled in the trial. Before TCR sequencing, CD4+ T cells and CD8+ T cells were sorted from peripheral blood as separate populations.

The material sequenced was CD4+ or CD8+ T cells sorted from blood, taken in a trial of the OX40 agonist ivuxolimab. This sequence uses TRBV10-3 and TRBJ1-3; TRBD1 aligns with 8 central bases. The receptor's source is an adult with an advanced solid tumor such as melanoma, head and neck, liver or kidney cancer. The CDR3 reads CAITTDRAGNTIYF. The DNA sequence is TGTGCCATCACCACGGACAGGGCTGGAAACACCATATATTTT.